This TCR beta chain is drawn from a study of T cells in Graves' hyperthyroidism and ophthalmopathy. Using RNA transcripts as the source, TCR beta CDR3 regions were amplified. Carried out on the TCR CDR3, a first-round RT-PCR used the HTBI primer set. TCRdb processed the multiplex PCR reads anew with MiXCR; each CDR3 protein has one entry. The table has 95,000 to 110,000 distinct CDR3 sequences, about 45% seen once; the top ten hold approximately 24%. CDR1 SGDLS and CDR2 YYNGEE come from the germline V gene. V was clipped by 4 bases and J by 0 bases; unmatched bases: 5. The CDR3 extends over 17 amino acids. These patients, aged 18 to 65, had recently diagnosed hyperthyroidism lasting under 2 months. Overall study results and limits: Ophthalmopathy stood apart from stable hyperthyroidism in a 13 V-J model.

Worth noting for this clonotype: The target antigen is unknown.

Sequenced: blood. This receptor was identified in a man aged 35-49 years with Graves' hyperthyroidism. The V and J genes are TRBV9 and TRBJ2-7; TRBD2 matches 15 bases. In nucleotides, the CDR3 is TGTGCCAGCAGCCCCGGGACTAGCGGGGGGCCCTCCTACGAGCAGTACTTC. This translates into CASSPGTSGGPSYEQYF. Looking up the rest from reference TRBV9 and TRBJ2-7 gives the full variable domain: DSGVTQTPKHLITATGQRVTLRCSPRSGDLSVYWYQQSLDQGLQFLIQYYNGEERAKGNILERFSAQQFPDLHSELNLSSLELGDSALYFCASSPGTSGGPSYEQYFGPGTRLTVT.